These 21 T cell receptor beta chains were all obtained from the same sample, sequenced in a study of a mutant IDH1 vaccine in newly diagnosed glioma. Their recognized antigens are unknown. Clones were sequenced by immunoSEQ multiplex PCR, and TCRdb holds only the in-frame ones, with some missing. The repertoire consists of 30,000 or so clones, with around three quarters occurring once and the leading ten covering roughly 3.2%. The time point was: week 35, safety follow-up. Each dose of the vaccine consisted of 300 ug of mutant IDH1 20-mer peptide, with topical imiquimod. This specimen consisted of PBMCs, obtained from a glioma patient whose treatment included an IDH1 peptide vaccine. These receptors were collected from a man aged 35 to 55 with glioma. Some clones in this sample may be carry-over from other donors' samples.

The chain employs TRBV19 and TRBJ1-5, with 7 positions matching TRBD1. The V and J ends lost 6 bases and 0 bases, in that order; junction bases with no gene match: 8. The germline V gene has CDR1 LNHDA and CDR2 SQIVND (reference sequence). The CDR3 is 16 residues long. CDR3 protein: CASSRGTVNSNQPQHF. The CDR3 coding sequence is TGTGCCAGTAGCAGGGGGACAGTCAATAGCAATCAGCCCCAGCATTTT.

The rearrangement links TRBV5-5 to TRBJ2-1; 8 positions agree with TRBD1. This CDR3 is 13 amino acids long. J gave up 9 bases and V 7 bases, and 9 bases lay outside the gene matches. CDR1 is SGHKS and CDR2 is YYEKEE in the germline V gene (reference sequence). CDR3 protein: CASARQGQGEQFF. The CDR3, as DNA: TGTGCCAGCGCGCGACAGGGGCAGGGTGAGCAGTTCTTC. The variable domain in full, completed from reference TRBV5-5 and TRBJ2-1, reads DAGVTQSPTHLIKTRGQQVTLRCSPISGHKSVSWYQQVLGQGPQFIFQYYEKEERGRGNFPDRFSARQFPNYSSELNVNALLLGDSALYLCASARQGQGEQFFGPGTRLTVL.

The chain links TRBV6-6 to TRBJ2-7; TRBD1 aligns across 10 bases. CDR3 length: 14 amino acids. Germline V lookup: CDR1 MNHNY, CDR2 SVGAGI (reference sequence). V was pared by 5 bases and J by 2 bases, with 3 bases of the junction left unmatched. This chain's CDR3 is CASSEGQGTYEQYF. Written as DNA, the CDR3 is TGTGCCAGCAGTGAGGGACAGGGGACCTACGAGCAGTACTTC.

V usage is TRBV11-2 and J usage is TRBJ2-7, with D tentatively TRBD1 (6 bases). The V gene's germline CDR1 is SGHAT and CDR2 FQNNGV. Trimming took off 3 bases at V and 5 bases at J, with 8 bases between the two ends. CDR3 length: 12 residues. CDR3 coding DNA: TGTGCCAGCAGCTTGACAGGCCACGAGCAGTACTTC. This translates into CASSLTGHEQYF.

The CDR3 sequence is CASSFGTGKGEQYF. In DNA form, the CDR3 reads TGTGCCAGCAGTTTTGGGACAGGGAAGGGCGAGCAGTACTTC. V gene TRBV28 combines with J gene TRBJ2-7; TRBD1 aligns across 9 bases. Germline V gene lookup returns CDR1 MDHEN and CDR2 SYDVKM. The CDR3 sequence is 14 residues long. J lost 6 bases, V lost 3 bases, and 6 bases had no gene match.

This clone appeared once. The CDR3: CASSSYRTTGNSGANVLTF. CDR3 DNA: TGTGCCAGCAGTTCATACAGGACGACAGGAAACTCTGGGGCCAACGTCCTGACTTTC. The V call is TRBV27, the J call TRBJ2-6, with D maybe TRBD1 (6 bases). Germline CDR1 and CDR2: MNHEY and SMNVEV (reference sequence). CDR3 length: 19 residues. Trimming removed 4 bases at V and 0 bases at J, with 19 bases between. Together with reference TRBV27 and TRBJ2-6, the CDR3 gives the full variable domain: EAQVTQNPRYLITVTGKKLTVTCSQNMNHEYMSWYRQDPGLGLRQIYYSMNVEVTDKGDVPEGYKVSRKEKRNFPLILESPSPNQTSLYFCASSSYRTTGNSGANVLTFGAGSRLTVL.

The chain uses TRBV5-1 and TRBJ2-2; 9 nucleotides align to TRBD1. The CDR3 covers 15 residues. Germline V gives CDR1 SGHRS, CDR2 YFSETQ. After removal of 3 bases from V and 3 bases from J, the junction contained 3 bases not matched to a gene. CDR3 loop: CASSWGDRDTGELFF. The CDR3, as DNA: TGCGCCAGCAGCTGGGGGGACAGGGACACCGGGGAGCTGTTTTTT.

The chain joins TRBV27 to TRBJ1-1; the match to TRBD1 covers 7 bases. CDR3 size: 14 residues. Germline loops: CDR1 MNHEY, CDR2 SMNVEV (reference sequence). V shed 3 bases, J shed 10 bases, and the junction held 11 bases outside the gene matches. CDR3 coding DNA: TGTGCCAGCAGTTTTTTTAGTAGACAGGGCTTAGCTTTCTTT. Its protein product is CASSFFSRQGLAFF.

This clone was detected only a few times. The chain recombines TRBV19 with TRBJ1-2; D perhaps matches TRBD1 (5 bases). The CDR3 covers 15 residues. Trimming pared 8 bases from V and 5 bases from J, leaving 21 bases between. Germline V lookup: CDR1 LNHDA, CDR2 SQIVND (reference sequence). The chain's CDR3 is CASGQLGGRKYGYTF. CDR3 coding DNA: TGTGCCAGTGGTCAGCTCGGGGGACGAAAATATGGCTACACCTTC.

The chain links TRBV12-2 to TRBJ2-5. TRBV12-2 is a listed pseudogene. This CDR3 has 18 residues. CDR3 protein: CASQGNESRQIQQETQYF. As DNA, the CDR3 is TGTGCAAGTCAGGGAAATGAATCGCGACAAATCCAACAAGAGACCCAGTACTTC.

The chain has TRBV7-2 and TRBJ2-2; TRBD1 might be the D (6 bases). The ends were cut back, 5 bases at V and 2 bases at J, with 12 bases in the middle. CDR1 and CDR2 (germline): SGHTA, FQGNSA. The CDR3 extends over 15 amino acids. The CDR3 loop reads CASSPWTANTGELFF. The CDR3 region has the DNA TGTGCCAGCAGCCCCTGGACAGCAAACACCGGGGAGCTGTTTTTT.

The chain links TRBV2 to TRBJ1-1; D gene ambiguous. The CDR3 has 12 amino acids. Per germline, CDR1 SNHLY and CDR2 FYNNEI. Trimming took 4 bases from V and 1 from J, leaving 4 bases between them. CDR3 sequence: CASSAGNTEAFF. CDR3 bases: TGTGCCAGCAGTGCCGGGAACACTGAAGCTTTCTTT.

The chain has TRBV1 and TRBJ1-1. TRBV1 is a recognized pseudogene. This CDR3 contains 16 residues. This CDR3 is CTSSQTCWRVCTEAFF. DNA of the CDR3: TGCACCAGCAGCCAAACTTGCTGGCGGGTGTGTACTGAAGCTTTCTTT.

The V and J genes are TRBV6-1 and TRBJ2-5; 12 nucleotides line up with TRBD1. Losses at the gene ends were 7 bases for V and 4 bases for J; bases not matched to a gene: 7. Germline assignment: CDR1 MNHNS and CDR2 SASEGT. This CDR3 is built from 15 residues. CDR3 DNA sequence: TGTGCCAGCACGTCGGGACAGGGGGCGGGAGAGACCCAGTACTTC. This encodes CASTSGQGAGETQYF.

This chain connects TRBV27 to TRBJ2-1; 10 positions match TRBD2. The CDR3 spans 14 residues. J was trimmed by 5 bases and V by 4 bases; bases with no gene match: 2. Germline CDR1 is MNHEY and CDR2 is SMNVEV (reference sequence). The CDR3 coding sequence is TGTGCCAGCAGTTCCGGACTAGCGGACAATGAGCAGTTCTTC. Its protein is CASSSGLADNEQFF.

Only a few counts were recorded for this clone. The chain has TRBV10-2 and TRBJ1-2, with TRBD1 as a possible D gene (5 bases). Deletions cut 8 bases from V and 7 bases from J, with 17 bases between. The CDR3 runs 13 residues. The germline CDR1 and CDR2 sequences are WSHSY and SAAADI. In nucleotides, the CDR3 is TGCGCCAGCGTTGCGGCAGGGTTCGGTGGCTACACCTTC. This sequence encodes CASVAAGFGGYTF.

This chain connects TRBV7-2 to TRBJ1-2; a weak D match, TRBD1 (5 bases). This CDR3 region has 14 residues. CDR1 and CDR2 (germline): SGHTA, FQGNSA. The ends were cut back, 0 bases at V and 6 bases at J, with 11 bases in the middle. The CDR3 DNA reads as TGTGCCAGCAGCTTAGCGCTGGGGGTAAATGGCTACACCTTC. Amino acid sequence: CASSLALGVNGYTF.

As regards this clone: The junction differs from germline at one of its ends, possibly a read error. The chain has TRBV27 and TRBJ1-5, with 12 bases aligning to TRBD1. Germline V CDR1 and CDR2: MNHEY, SMNVEV (reference sequence). The CDR3 has 12 residues. CDR3 amino acids: CASSLLGQGALW. In DNA, the CDR3 is TGTGCCAGCAGTTTATTGGGACAGGGGGCATTGTGG.

V is TRBV5-5 and J is TRBJ1-1, with D unresolved. CDR1 SGHKS and CDR2 YYEKEE come from the germline V gene (reference sequence). V dropped 7 bases and J dropped 0 bases, with 10 bases sitting between them. The CDR3 loop spans 13 amino acids. The CDR3 region has the DNA TGTGCCAGCCGTAGGACCCTGAACACTGAAGCTTTCTTT. Its translation: CASRRTLNTEAFF.

This clone occurred a few times. The chain employs TRBV10-3 and TRBJ1-5; D unclear. Trimming left V 3 bases short and J 1 base short, with 10 bases between. The germline V gene encodes CDR1 ENHRY and CDR2 SYGVKD. This CDR3 has 15 amino acids. In DNA, the CDR3 is TGTGCCATCAGTGAAGGGCAGGAGAGCAATCAGCCCCAGCATTTT. Protein product: CAISEGQESNQPQHF.

The rearrangement uses TRBV4-3 and TRBJ1-5, with D maybe TRBD1 (6 bases). V lost 0 bases to trimming and J lost 2 bases, with 14 bases between them. The CDR3 is made up of 17 amino acids. Germline V gene lookup returns CDR1 LGHNA and CDR2 YSLEER. This CDR3 reads CASSQDRGARGNQPQHF. CDR3 coding DNA: TGCGCCAGCAGCCAAGATAGGGGGGCGCGAGGCAATCAGCCCCAGCATTTT.